The rows below give T cell receptor beta chains drawn from one sample of a study of glioma-infiltrating T cells after dendritic cell vaccination. TCRdb keeps only in-frame clones here, not all; method: immunoSEQ multiplex PCR. The sample has some 46,000 clones; around 91% are singletons. This sample comprised blood, obtained after dendritic cell vaccination. All receptors come from a human donor with glioblastoma. Each CDR3 is given with its conserved first and last residue. Each record gives: D gene, clone size, V gene, J gene, CDR3 DNA, CDR3 protein. A D gene is named only where the DNA matches it firmly. Size tells how often a clone was seen (once, few, many) or the class of an expanded clone, and some rows leave it out.

>TRBD2|-|TRBV7-3|TRBJ2-1
TGTGCCAGCAGCCTTCACGTAGCGGGAGGCAATGAGCAGTTCTTC
CASSLHVAGGNEQFF
>-|-|TRBV29-1|TRBJ1-2
TGCAGCGTTGGGGGGGGAGGCTTTGGCTACACCTTC
CSVGGGGFGYTF
>TRBD2|-|TRBV4-1|TRBJ2-5
TGCGCCAGCAGCCAGGGGGACTACTCACAAGAGACCCAGTACTTC
CASSQGDYSQETQYF
>-|-|TRBV6-1|TRBJ2-5
TGTGCCAGCAGTCAAGGGGGCGTTGCGGGGCAAGAGACCCAGTACTTC
CASSQGGVAGQETQYF
>-|-|TRBV21-1|TRBJ1-1
TGTGCCAGCAGCAAAAGCCCGACAGGGGAAACTGAAGCTTTCTTT
CASSKSPTGETEAFF
>-|once|TRBV5-1|TRBJ2-3
TGCGCCAGCAGCTTTATTAGCCGAGATACGCAGTATTTT
CASSFISRDTQYF
>TRBD1|-|TRBV29-1|TRBJ1-1
TGCAGCGTTGCTTTAGGGACAGGGGGCACTGAAGCTTTCTTT
CSVALGTGGTEAFF
>TRBD1|once|TRBV2|TRBJ1-1
TGTGCCAGCAGTAATCCGGGACAGATCCCGAAAGCTTTCTTT
CASSNPGQIPKAFF
>TRBD1|-|TRBV27|TRBJ2-7
TGTGCCAGCAGTGGATGGGACAGCGGCTACGAGCAGTACTTC
CASSGWDSGYEQYF
>TRBD2|few|TRBV10-3|TRBJ2-1
TGTGCCATCAGCGCCCCGCGGGACTACGAGCAGTTCTTC
CAISAPRDYEQFF
>TRBD2|few|TRBV6-5|TRBJ2-5
TGTGCCAGCAGTTACTCCCCGACTAGCGCACAAGAGACCCAGTACTTC
CASSYSPTSAQETQYF
>-|-|TRBV12-2|TRBJ1-1
TGTGCAAGTCGCTCCGATATTCAGGGATGGGACACTGAAGCTTTCTTT
CASRSDIQGWDTEAFF
>TRBD1|-|TRBV28|TRBJ2-7
TGTGCCAGCAGTCCCTCTCGACAGGGGGTCTACGAGCAGTACTTC
CASSPSRQGVYEQYF
>TRBD2|-|TRBV7-8|TRBJ2-7
TGTGCCAGCAGCTTAGCTTCGACTAGCGGGAGTCCCGTTTTTTCCGAGCAGTACTTC
CASSLASTSGSPVFSEQYF
>TRBD2|few|TRBV10-3|TRBJ2-7
TGTGCCACTGCGGGCGGGAGTTACGAGCAGTACTTC
CATAGGSYEQYF
>TRBD1|-|TRBV10-3|TRBJ2-1
TGTGCCCACGCGGGACAGGAATACAATGAGCAGTTCTTC
CAHAGQEYNEQFF
>TRBD2|-|TRBV19|TRBJ2-7
TGTGCCAGTAGTTCAACCGGGACTAGAACTGCCGAGCAGTACTTC
CASSSTGTRTAEQYF
>TRBD2|-|TRBV19|TRBJ2-2
TGTGCCAGTAGCGGACTAGCGGGAGGGGGGACCGGGGAGCTGTTTTTT
CASSGLAGGGTGELFF
>-|-|TRBV27|TRBJ1-1
TGTGCCAGCAGTCCCAGGGCTGTGAACACTGAAGCTTTCTTT
CASSPRAVNTEAFF
>-|-|TRBV5-1|TRBJ1-1
TGCGCCAGCAGCTTGGGCGGGTCTCCCCCCGAAGCTTTCTTT
CASSLGGSPPEAFF
>TRBD2|few|TRBV7-2|TRBJ2-7
TGTGCCAGCAGCGTAACAGCTAGCGGGCTTTCCTACGAGCAGTACTTC
CASSVTASGLSYEQYF
>-|-|TRBV5-4|TRBJ2-2
TGTGCCACGACATCAGGGTTCACCGGGGAGCTGTTTTTT
CATTSGFTGELFF
>-|-|TRBV6-1|TRBJ2-1
TGTGCCAGCAGTGAACAGGGGTACCACAATGAGCAGTTCTTC
CASSEQGYHNEQFF
>TRBD1|-|TRBV7-8|TRBJ1-6
TGTGCCAGCAGCCATACCCTTCAAAGCCGGGACAGTAATTCACCCCTCCACTTT
CASSHTLQSRDSNSPLHF
>TRBD1|-|TRBV7-8|TRBJ1-5
TGTGCCAGCAGTTCACGGGACAGGGCTGATCAGCCCCAGCATTTT
CASSSRDRADQPQHF
>-|-|TRBV6-6|TRBJ1-2
TGTGCCAGCACCCACGGACAAGACCGAGGTTATGGCTACACCTTC
CASTHGQDRGYGYTF
>TRBD2|-|TRBV5-8|TRBJ2-4
TGTGCCAGCAGCTCCCCAGCGGGAACGAACATTCAGTACTTC
CASSSPAGTNIQYF
>-|-|TRBV28|TRBJ2-7
TGTGCCAGCAGAAACTGGGACACAAACTACGAGCAGTACTTC
CASRNWDTNYEQYF
>TRBD1|-|TRBV19|TRBJ1-1
TGTGCCAGTAGCTCTCTTGGACAGGGGAACACTGAAGCTTTCTTT
CASSSLGQGNTEAFF